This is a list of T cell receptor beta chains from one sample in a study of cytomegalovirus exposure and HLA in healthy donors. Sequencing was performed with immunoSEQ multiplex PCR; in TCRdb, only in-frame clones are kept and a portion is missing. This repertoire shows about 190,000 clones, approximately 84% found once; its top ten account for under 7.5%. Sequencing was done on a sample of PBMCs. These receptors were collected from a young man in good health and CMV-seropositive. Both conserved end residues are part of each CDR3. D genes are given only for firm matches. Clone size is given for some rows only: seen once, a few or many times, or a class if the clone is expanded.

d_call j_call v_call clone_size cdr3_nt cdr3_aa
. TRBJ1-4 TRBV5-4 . TGCGCCAGCAGCCAAGACGTCGGAGATGGTGAAAAACTGTTTTTT CASSQDVGDGEKLFF
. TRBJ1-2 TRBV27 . TGTGCCAGCAGTTTTTCCGTAAACTATGGCTACACCTTC CASSFSVNYGYTF
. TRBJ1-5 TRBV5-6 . TGTGCCAGCAGTCCGAGTCCGAATCAGCCCCAGCATTTT CASSPSPNQPQHF
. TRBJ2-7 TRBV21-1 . TGTGCCAGCAGCAAAGTGGAGGTCCGGGGTAACTTC CASSKVEVRGNF
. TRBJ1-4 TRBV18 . TGTGCCAGCTCACCACCGGGTCAACCGCGGGGTCGAAAACTGTTTTTT CASSPPGQPRGRKLFF
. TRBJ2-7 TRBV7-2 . TGTGCCAGCAGCTTAAGACCGGACAGTAACTACGAGCAGTACTTC CASSLRPDSNYEQYF
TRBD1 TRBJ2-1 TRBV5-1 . TGCGCCAGCAGCGGCGGGACAGGGGTCGATGAGCAGTTCTTC CASSGGTGVDEQFF
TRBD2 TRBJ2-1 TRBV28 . TGTGCCAGCAGTAGATCGGGACGGCGGGAGAATGAGCAGTTCTTC CASSRSGRRENEQFF
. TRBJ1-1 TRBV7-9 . TGTGCCAGCAGCTCTCGACAGGAATCTTTTTTGAACACTGAAGCTTTCTTT CASSSRQESFLNTEAFF
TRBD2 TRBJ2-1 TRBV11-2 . TGTGCCAGCCTGAGCGGGAGGGTCAGCAATGAGCAGTTCTTC CASLSGRVSNEQFF
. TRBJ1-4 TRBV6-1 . TGTGCCAGCAGTGAATCCCGCCTGGCTCGAGGGAGTGAAAAACTGTTTTTT CASSESRLARGSEKLFF
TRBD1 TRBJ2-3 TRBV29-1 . TGCAGCGTAGCCGGCGGGGGACAGGGAGCGTTAGATACGCAGTATTTT CSVAGGGQGALDTQYF
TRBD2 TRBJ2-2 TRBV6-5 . TGTGCCAGCAGAAGGACTAGCGGCACCGGGGAGCTGTTTTTT CASRRTSGTGELFF
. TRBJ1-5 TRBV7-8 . TGTGCCAGCAGCTTAGTAGATCAGCCCCAGCATTTT CASSLVDQPQHF
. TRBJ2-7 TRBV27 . TGTGCCAGCAGTCCAGGGGTCGAGCAGTACTTC CASSPGVEQYF
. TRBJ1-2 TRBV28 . TGTGCCAGCACCGCCCCGGGGGGAGTCATGATCAACTATGGCTACACCTTC CASTAPGGVMINYGYTF
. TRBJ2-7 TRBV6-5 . TGTGCCAGCAGTTACTCGAGGGTAGCTCGCGAGCAGTACTTC CASSYSRVAREQYF
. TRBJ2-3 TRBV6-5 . TGTGCCAGCAGCGAGAAACTAGACACAGATACGCAGTATTTT CASSEKLDTDTQYF
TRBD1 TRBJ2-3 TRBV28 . TGTGCCAGCAGTTTAGGAACAGGGGTTTATGGCACAGATACGCAGTATTTT CASSLGTGVYGTDTQYF
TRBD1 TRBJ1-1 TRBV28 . TGTGCCAGCAGCCTACTTGGGACAGGGGACGAGTACACTGAAGCTTTCTTT CASSLLGTGDEYTEAFF
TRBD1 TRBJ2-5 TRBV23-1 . TGCGCCAGCAGTCATCACGACAGGGCCAAACTCCAAGAGACCCAGTACTTC CASSHHDRAKLQETQYF
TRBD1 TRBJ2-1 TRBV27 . TGTGCCAGCAGTTCACACTACAGGGGGCCGTACAATGAGCAGTTCTTC CASSSHYRGPYNEQFF
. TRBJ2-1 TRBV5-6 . TGTGCCAGCAGCTGGGGTTCGAGCGGTGAGCAGTTCTTC CASSWGSSGEQFF
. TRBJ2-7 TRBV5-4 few TGTGCCAGCAGTGGACTCTATAGTGGGGAGCAGTACTTC CASSGLYSGEQYF